This T cell receptor beta chain was identified during a study of T cell changes during pregnancy in multiple sclerosis. CDR1 is SGHTA, CDR2 FQGTGA, per germline. This CDR3 comprises 15 residues. Trimming left V 5 bases short and J 6 bases short, with 17 bases between. Assay used: immunoSEQ multiplex PCR; TCRdb lists only in-frame clones, some missing. Here the sample spans roughly 63,000 clones, 93% being singletons. The sequences come from CD8+ T cells from peripheral blood mononuclear cells, collected in the second trimester of pregnancy. This receptor was taken from a female donor with multiple sclerosis, enrolled in a pregnancy study. The rearrangement uses TRBV7-3 and TRBJ2-1, with D maybe TRBD1 (6 bases). The CDR3 sequence: CASSKTRGYINEQFF. The DNA of the CDR3 is TGTGCCAGCAGCAAAACCAGGGGTTACATCAATGAGCAGTTCTTC.